This T cell receptor beta chain came from a study of T-cell reconstitution after alpha-beta-depleted transplantation in children. The table lists this clonotype with many counts. Researchers prepared the TCRbeta library using unique molecular identifiers, the study reports. Using its own MiXCR run on the PCR reads, TCRdb lists one record per CDR3 protein. The sample has about 110,000 distinct CDR3 sequences, around a tenth seen once; the top ten hold over 8%. The CDR3 loop spans 13 amino acids. Germline lookup yields CDR1 MGHRA and CDR2 YSYEKL. Trimming took 0 bases from V and 7 from J, leaving 10 bases between them.

The chain is built from TRBV4-1 and TRBJ2-7; D is undetermined. The source is a human donor who donated a stem cell graft to a child with acute lymphoblastic leukemia. Sequencing used PBMCs from the stem cell graft donor, obtained from the stem cell graft. This CDR3 is CASSQDRRWEQYF. DNA of the CDR3: TGCGCCAGCAGCCAAGATCGTCGCTGGGAGCAGTACTTC.